Listed below are T cell receptor beta chains from one sample, sequenced in a study of vaccination and CD4 T cells after COVID-19. TCRdb used MiXCR to reprocess the PCR reads, holding one entry per CDR3 protein. The sample gives 20,000 to 25,000 distinct CDR3 sequences, around 40% of which show up once; 7.2% is in the top ten. Their antigen targets remain unknown. The sequenced sample consisted of CD4+ T cells from blood, cultured in vitro. The receptors shown here come from a human donor who had recovered from COVID-19. Both conserved end residues are part of each CDR3. D genes are given only for firm matches. Not all rows give a size; the values are once, few, many and, for expanded clones, a class.

TRBJ2-7,TRBV28,TRBD1,.,TGTGCCAGCCTGACCGGGACAGGGACCCACGAGCAGTACTTC,CASLTGTGTHEQYF
TRBJ2-2,TRBV5-8,TRBD1,.,TGTGCCAGCAGCCTAATGACAGGGGTGGCCGGGGAGCTGTTTTTT,CASSLMTGVAGELFF
TRBJ2-2,TRBV7-7,.,.,TGTGCCAGCAGCGAAAGACAGGAGAAACGACCGGACACCGGGGAGCTGTTTTTT,CASSERQEKRPDTGELFF
TRBJ1-1,TRBV20-1,.,.,TGCAGTGCGAATTCATCCCCCGACACTGAAGCTTTCTTT,CSANSSPDTEAFF
TRBJ2-3,TRBV5-4,.,.,TGTGCCAGCAGCCCACTTGGCGGGAGCACAGATACGCAGTATTTT,CASSPLGGSTDTQYF
TRBJ1-1,TRBV4-1,TRBD1,.,TGCGCCAGCAGCCAGGAAACTCAGGGGGGTGTTGGAGGCACTGAAGCTTTCTTT,CASSQETQGGVGGTEAFF
TRBJ1-5,TRBV2,.,.,TGTGCCAGCTTACGAGGGCTGGGCAATCAGCCCCAGCATTTT,CASLRGLGNQPQHF
TRBJ2-3,TRBV6-1,TRBD2,few,TGTGCCACCGCGGGAGACCCTAGCACAGATACGCAGTATTTT,CATAGDPSTDTQYF
TRBJ2-4,TRBV20-1,.,.,TGCAGTGCTATTGGGGACGCCAAAAACATTCAGTACTTC,CSAIGDAKNIQYF
TRBJ2-3,TRBV10-3,TRBD2,.,TGTGCCATCAGGGAATCGAGCGGGAGCGGCACAGATACGCAGTATTTT,CAIRESSGSGTDTQYF
TRBJ2-7,TRBV5-1,TRBD2,.,TGCGCCAGCAGCTTGGAAATGGCGGGAGGCCACTACGAGCAGTACTTC,CASSLEMAGGHYEQYF
TRBJ2-3,TRBV20-1,.,few,TGCAGTGCTAACGGGGGTCCCGTCGATACGCAGTATTTT,CSANGGPVDTQYF
TRBJ2-3,TRBV7-2,TRBD2,.,TGTGCCAGCAGCGTCCAGCGGACTAGCGGGGGGCGAGCGGGGGCAGATACGCAGTATTTT,CASSVQRTSGGRAGADTQYF
TRBJ1-5,TRBV7-2,.,medium-sized,TGTGCCAGCAGCTTGAGGGGCAATCAGCCCCAGCATTTT,CASSLRGNQPQHF
TRBJ2-2,TRBV15,.,once,TGTGCCACCAGCAGGGACCGACCCGCGAACACCGGGGAGCTGTTTTTT,CATSRDRPANTGELFF
TRBJ1-2,TRBV6-1,.,few,TGTGCCAGCAGCCCCGGCGGCTATGGCTACACCTTC,CASSPGGYGYTF
TRBJ1-2,TRBV7-9,.,.,TGTGCCAGCAGCTTAATGACACCGGGGGGCTACACCTTC,CASSLMTPGGYTF
TRBJ2-1,TRBV9,TRBD1,.,TGTGCCAGCAGCGTAGTACCGACAGGGTCCTACAATGAGCAGTTCTTC,CASSVVPTGSYNEQFF
TRBJ1-5,TRBV7-2,.,few,TGTGCCAGCGGCGTGAGGGGACAACAGCCCCAGCATTTT,CASGVRGQQPQHF
TRBJ2-1,TRBV20-1,.,few,TGCAGTGCTAGCGTAGTAGCGGAAACCTACAATGAGCAGTTCTTC,CSASVVAETYNEQFF
TRBJ2-3,TRBV19,TRBD1,.,TGTGCCAGTAGTATAGAACCAGGGGGTACGCAGTATTTT,CASSIEPGGTQYF
TRBJ1-5,TRBV28,.,once,TGTGCCAGCAGGAATTCGGACAAAAGCAGCAATCAGCCCCAGCATTTT,CASRNSDKSSNQPQHF
TRBJ2-3,TRBV10-1,.,.,TGCGCCAGCAGTGGGTCAGGACTACCGGGGGATACGCAGTATTTT,CASSGSGLPGDTQYF
TRBJ2-1,TRBV27,TRBD2,.,TGTGCCAGCAGTTTGGGTGGACTAGCGGGGGGGGTGTCCTACAATGAGCAGTTCTTC,CASSLGGLAGGVSYNEQFF
TRBJ2-7,TRBV10-2,.,.,TGCGCCAGCAGTGATCAGGCGACGGACCGTCGGGAGCAGTACTTC,CASSDQATDRREQYF
TRBJ1-2,TRBV6-1,TRBD1,few,TGTGCCAGCAGTGAAGCCCGGGACAGGGGGTCTCGGGGCTACACCTTC,CASSEARDRGSRGYTF
TRBJ1-1,TRBV7-8,.,few,TGTGCCAGCAGCTTACCCGGTAACACTGAAGCTTTCTTT,CASSLPGNTEAFF
TRBJ1-2,TRBV20-1,.,.,TGCAGTGCTACAGGGGATAACGGCTACACCTTC,CSATGDNGYTF
TRBJ1-2,TRBV28,.,.,TGTGCCAGCAGCAGCGGGACGGACTATGGCTACACCTTC,CASSSGTDYGYTF
TRBJ1-5,TRBV20-1,.,few,TGCAGTGCTAGAGATAGAGGCGTTAGCAATCAGCCCCAGCATTTT,CSARDRGVSNQPQHF
TRBJ2-7,TRBV20-1,TRBD1,.,TGCAGTGCCCCCCAAGGACAGGGGAGTAGGGAGCAGTACTTC,CSAPQGQGSREQYF
TRBJ2-7,TRBV28,.,few,TGTGCCAGCAGCGGGAACTACGAGCAGTACTTC,CASSGNYEQYF
TRBJ2-7,TRBV2,.,.,TGTGCCAGCAGTGAAGAATGGCAGCCCTACGAGCAGTACTTC,CASSEEWQPYEQYF
TRBJ2-5,TRBV30,.,.,TGTGCCTGGAGTGTACGGGAGACCCAGTACTTC,CAWSVRETQYF
TRBJ1-2,TRBV10-3,.,.,TGTGCCATCAGTGAGTCGACTCTACGGGATAGGGAATATGGCTACACCTTC,CAISESTLRDREYGYTF
TRBJ2-7,TRBV7-9,.,few,TGTGCCAGCAGCTTAGCACAGGGCCACGAGCAGTACTTC,CASSLAQGHEQYF
TRBJ2-1,TRBV5-1,.,.,TGCGCCAGCAGCTTGGCCGACAGGTTCGATGAGCAGTTCTTC,CASSLADRFDEQFF